A single sample gave rise to the 22 T cell receptor beta chains below, sequenced in a study of T cell responses to AZD1222 COVID-19 vaccine. This table comes from immunoSEQ multiplex PCR, and its TCRdb copy is limited to in-frame clones, with some not included. The table lists around 95,000 clones, 85% to 90% of them singletons. Here the sequenced sample was peripheral blood, taken on day 0 of AZD1222 vaccination. Receptors were obtained from an adult in good health.

The J gene is TRBJ1-1, the V gene TRBV7-9, with D possibly TRBD1 on 6 matching bases. Germline loops: CDR1 SEHNR, CDR2 FQNEAQ (reference sequence). The V end lost 2 bases, the J end lost 1 base, and 11 bases lay between the germline ends. The CDR3 contains 15 residues. In nucleotides, the CDR3 is TGTGCCAGCAGCTTAAACGGGGGCCCGAACACTGAAGCTTTCTTT. This gives the protein CASSLNGGPNTEAFF.

The V call is TRBV9, the J call TRBJ1-1; 8 bases align to TRBD1. The length of the CDR3 is 16 residues. Unmatched junction bases numbered 7, after V lost 2 bases and J lost 1 base. Germline V lookup: CDR1 SGDLS, CDR2 YYNGEE. The DNA of the CDR3 is TGTGCCAGCAGCGTTTCTAAGACAGGGGCGAACACTGAAGCTTTCTTT. Its translation is CASSVSKTGANTEAFF.

V usage is TRBV4-3 and J usage is TRBJ2-1; no reliable D call. The V end lost 0 bases, the J end lost 8 bases, and 8 bases lay between the germline ends. CDR3 length: 13 residues. In germline, CDR1 is LGHNA, CDR2 YSLEER. The CDR3 here is CASSQDVDDEQFF. CDR3 DNA sequence: TGCGCCAGCAGCCAAGATGTCGACGATGAGCAGTTCTTC.

The chain combines TRBV4-1 with TRBJ1-5, with D possibly being TRBD1 (6 bases). The length of the CDR3 is 19 residues. The V gene's germline CDR1 is MGHRA and CDR2 YSYEKL. V shed 1 base and J shed 2 bases, with 21 bases lying between them. DNA of the CDR3: TGCGCCAGCAGCCAAGGGATGGTTTCGGGGGGGCTCGGCAATCAGCCCCAGCATTTT. Amino acids: CASSQGMVSGGLGNQPQHF.

The CDR3 nucleotides are TGTGCCAGCAGCCAAGCCCCAGGAGAAACTGAAGCTTTCTTT. Its protein product is CASSQAPGETEAFF. The chain combines TRBV3-1 (or the pseudogene TRBV3-2) with TRBJ1-1; D ambiguous. CDR1 and CDR2 from the germline V gene are LGHDT and YNNKEL (reference sequence). The CDR3 covers 14 residues. V lost 1 base, J lost 5 bases, and 11 bases lay in between.

V is TRBV7-3 and J is TRBJ1-1; D is ambiguous. Trimming cost V 0 bases and J 0 bases, with 8 bases left between them. Germline V CDR1 and CDR2: SGHTA, FQGTGA. The CDR3 covers 15 residues. Written as DNA, the CDR3 is TGTGCCAGCAGCTTAACTTCCGGGGTGAACACTGAAGCTTTCTTT. Amino acids: CASSLTSGVNTEAFF.

In DNA, the CDR3 is TGTGCCAGTAGTCTCCTTCAGGGGGGGAATTCACCCCTCCACTTT. This encodes CASSLLQGGNSPLHF. This chain connects TRBV19 to TRBJ1-6; 7 bases line up with TRBD1. The germline gives CDR1 LNHDA, CDR2 SQIVND (reference sequence). With 5 bases clipped from V and 7 bases from J, the junction kept 8 bases outside the gene matches. The length of the CDR3 is 15 residues.

J is TRBJ2-7 and V is TRBV7-2; no definite D call. The CDR3 is made up of 13 amino acids. Trimming took off 5 bases at V and 2 bases at J, with 10 bases between the two ends. The germline gives CDR1 SGHTA, CDR2 FQGNSA. The CDR3 DNA follows: TGTGCCAGCAGCCCCTTTGGGCCCTACGAGCAGTACTTC. This gives the protein CASSPFGPYEQYF.

This rearrangement joins TRBV7-2 to TRBJ1-4, with 7 positions matching TRBD1. Germline lookup yields CDR1 SGHTA and CDR2 FQGNSA. The CDR3 extends over 14 amino acids. J lost 3 bases, V lost 5 bases, and 3 bases had no gene match. The CDR3 DNA reads TGTGCCAGCAGCCGGGACAGCTCTAATGAAAAACTGTTTTTT. This codes for CASSRDSSNEKLFF. The variable domain in full, completed from reference TRBV7-2 and TRBJ1-4, reads GAGVSQSPSNKVTEKGKDVELRCDPISGHTALYWYRQSLGQGLEFLIYFQGNSAPDKSGLPSDRFSAERTGGSVSTLTIQRTQQEDSAVYLCASSRDSSNEKLFFGSGTQLSVL.

This sequence joins TRBV9 and TRBJ1-2; no clear D. Per the germline V gene, CDR1 is SGDLS and CDR2 is YYNGEE. The CDR3 totals 16 residues. V was cut by 3 bases and J by 9 bases, with 24 bases left in between. The CDR3 region is CASSATHRTETGRYTF. The CDR3 DNA reads TGTGCCAGCAGCGCCACTCACCGGACTGAGACTGGACGCTACACCTTC. The variable domain in full, with the rest retrieved from reference TRBV9 and TRBJ1-2, is DSGVTQTPKHLITATGQRVTLRCSPRSGDLSVYWYQQSLDQGLQFLIQYYNGEERAKGNILERFSAQQFPDLHSELNLSSLELGDSALYFCASSATHRTETGRYTFGSGTRLTVV.

The gene calls are TRBV5-1 and TRBJ2-1; weak D call: TRBD1 (5 bases). Germline V gene lookup returns CDR1 SGHRS and CDR2 YFSETQ. Trimming removed 4 bases from V and 0 bases from J, with 11 bases in between. This CDR3 has 15 residues. CDR3 coding DNA: TGCGCCAGCAGCCCAACTACAGGCTCCTACAATGAGCAGTTCTTC. Its translation is CASSPTTGSYNEQFF.

The gene calls are TRBV4-2 and TRBJ1-2; 11 nucleotides align to TRBD1. Per the germline V gene, CDR1 is LGHNA and CDR2 is YNFKEQ. Trimming at V came to 2 bases and at J to 7 bases, leaving 9 bases not matched to a gene. This CDR3 contains 16 residues. CDR3 residues: CASSQHGGQGVVGYTF. Here the CDR3 DNA reads TGTGCCAGCAGCCAACATGGGGGACAGGGGGTTGTTGGCTACACCTTC.

The chain has TRBV10-2 and TRBJ2-3; D may be TRBD2 (6 bases). Between the trimmed V and J ends, which lost 8 bases and 2 bases, there was a span of 8 bases. The CDR3 covers 12 residues. Per the germline V gene, CDR1 is WSHSY and CDR2 is SAAADI. The CDR3 bases are TGCGCCAGCGGGGAGGTCACAGATACGCAGTATTTT. Encoded protein: CASGEVTDTQYF.

This clone was observed a single time. V usage is TRBV5-1 and J usage is TRBJ1-1; D remains ambiguous. This CDR3 has 14 residues. The V and J ends lost 6 bases and 7 bases respectively, with 19 bases between them. Germline values: CDR1 SGHRS, CDR2 YFSETQ. DNA for the CDR3: TGCGCCAGCAACTCCCCTGGGCCGGCGGGTGAAGCTTTCTTT. As protein: CASNSPGPAGEAFF.

The chain employs TRBV19 and TRBJ2-1; TRBD2 aligns across 7 bases. CDR3 length: 14 residues. Germline trimming cut 8 bases from V and 9 bases from J; bases unmatched to any gene: 13. CDR1 is LNHDA and CDR2 is SQIVND in the germline V gene (reference sequence). As DNA, the CDR3 is TGTGCCAGTGTGGACCGACCATCGGGAGGTGAGCAGTTCTTC. This encodes CASVDRPSGGEQFF.

The chain couples TRBV10-2 to TRBJ1-6; D remains ambiguous. Trimming removed 4 bases from V and 8 bases from J, with 9 bases in between. CDR3 size: 13 residues. Germline-derived CDR1 and CDR2 are WSHSY and SAAADI. The CDR3, as DNA: TGCGCCAGCAGTGGTGCGATCGATTCACCCCTCCACTTT. This sequence encodes CASSGAIDSPLHF.

The V gene is TRBV7-3, the J gene TRBJ2-1; unclear D gene. Germline V gene data show CDR1 as SGHTA and CDR2 as FQGTGA. Trimming removed 6 bases from V and 4 bases from J, with 10 bases in between. CDR3 length: 13 residues. DNA for the CDR3: TGTGCCAGCAGTTTTCCGCCGTACAATGAGCAGTTCTTC. Its translation is CASSFPPYNEQFF.

This chain joins TRBV27 and TRBJ2-7, with D perhaps assigned TRBD1 or TRBD2 (5 bases each). This CDR3 has 19 amino acids. CDR1 and CDR2 from the germline V gene are MNHEY and SMNVEV (reference sequence). The V and J ends lost 3 bases and 0 bases respectively, with 24 bases between them. In DNA, the CDR3 is TGTGCCAGCAGTTTCGCGACTTTCTCGGGGACCGATTACTCCTACGAGCAGTACTTC. Encoded protein: CASSFATFSGTDYSYEQYF.

The rearrangement links TRBV28 to TRBJ1-5, with D maybe TRBD1 (6 bases). Germline-derived CDR1 and CDR2 are MDHEN and SYDVKM. Trimming pared 5 bases from V and 0 bases from J, leaving 11 bases between. There are 15 residues in the CDR3. The CDR3 DNA reads TGTGCCAGCAGTCCGCGGACAGTTAGCAATCAGCCCCAGCATTTT. Residues: CASSPRTVSNQPQHF.

The chain combines TRBV19 with TRBJ1-1, with 8 bases that match TRBD1. Per the germline V gene, CDR1 is LNHDA and CDR2 is SQIVND (reference sequence). J was trimmed by 2 bases and V by 7 bases; bases with no gene match: 12. The CDR3 has 16 residues. CDR3 nucleotides: TGTGCCAGTAAAAAGGGCCAGGGGGCTAGCAACACTGAAGCTTTCTTT. As protein: CASKKGQGASNTEAFF.

The rearrangement links TRBV12-3 or TRBV12-4 to TRBJ2-1, with D uncertain. Trimming stripped 2 bases from V and 11 bases from J, with 7 bases between. This CDR3 has 11 amino acids. This CDR3 reads CASSLTEKQFF. In DNA form, the CDR3 reads TGTGCCAGCAGTTTAACTGAAAAGCAGTTCTTC.

The chain is built from TRBV11-2 and TRBJ2-7, with a tentative D call TRBD2 (6 bases). CDR1 is SGHAT and CDR2 is FQNNGV in the germline V gene. This CDR3 has 13 amino acids. Trimming stripped 4 bases from V and 2 bases from J, with 9 bases between. The CDR3 protein is CASSWPGAYEQYF. CDR3 in DNA: TGTGCCAGCAGCTGGCCGGGGGCCTACGAGCAGTACTTC.